This T cell receptor (beta chain) comes out of a study of CD8+ T cells in alopecia areata. As to treatment: oral pan-JAK inhibitor, 5-10 mg twice daily. Trimming left V 3 bases short and J 0 bases short, with 11 bases between. The CDR3 loop spans 15 amino acids. CDR1 is MGHDK, CDR2 SYGVNS, per germline. cDNA serving as the sequencing template came from extracted, reverse transcribed RNA. TCRdb's copy holds only in-frame clones and misses some; the assay was immunoSEQ multiplex PCR. Seen here are about 180,000 clones, 53% observed once, and the top ten hold roughly a tenth. This sample comprised CD8+ T cells sorted from blood, obtained at week 24, from a patient treated with tofacitinib. This clonotype was obtained from a human donor with alopecia areata. V gene TRBV25-1 combines with J gene TRBJ1-2, with a weak D call TRBD1 (6 bases). The CDR3 reads CASSDLRGTNYGYTF. DNA for the CDR3: TGTGCCAGCAGTGATTTGAGGGGGACTAACTATGGCTACACCTTC.